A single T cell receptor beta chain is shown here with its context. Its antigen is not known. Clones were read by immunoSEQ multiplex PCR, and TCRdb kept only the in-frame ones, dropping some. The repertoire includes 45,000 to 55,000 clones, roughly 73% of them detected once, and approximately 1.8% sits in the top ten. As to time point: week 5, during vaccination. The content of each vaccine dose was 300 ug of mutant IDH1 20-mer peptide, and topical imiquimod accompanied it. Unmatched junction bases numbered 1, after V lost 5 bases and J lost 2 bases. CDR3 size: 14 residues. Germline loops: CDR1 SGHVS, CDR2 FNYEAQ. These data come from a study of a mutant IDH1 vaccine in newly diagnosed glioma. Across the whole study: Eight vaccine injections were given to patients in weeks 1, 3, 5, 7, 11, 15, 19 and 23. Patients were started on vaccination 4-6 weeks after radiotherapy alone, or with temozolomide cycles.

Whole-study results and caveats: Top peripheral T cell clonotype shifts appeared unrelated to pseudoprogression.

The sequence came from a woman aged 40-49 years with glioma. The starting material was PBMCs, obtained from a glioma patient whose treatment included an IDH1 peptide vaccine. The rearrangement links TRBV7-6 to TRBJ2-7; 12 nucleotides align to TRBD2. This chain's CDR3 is CASSPSGGAYEQYF. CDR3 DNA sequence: TGTGCCAGCAGCCCTAGCGGGGGGGCCTACGAGCAGTACTTC.